This TCR beta chain is from a study of blood T cells in healthy people across ages. Overall study results and limits: CMV infection status of these donors was not known.

This clonotype has more than one count but fewer than ten. Its specificity is not known. Per-sample yields of isolated PBMCs were at least 6 million. Using a J-beta primer mix together with a sample-barcoded 5' primer, a second PCR was run for roughly 7 to 12 cycles. One entry per CDR3 protein results from TCRdb running MiXCR on the 5' RACE reads. The table has about 580,000 distinct CDR3 sequences, 45% to 55% seen once. The CDR3 runs 15 residues. Germline-derived CDR1 and CDR2 are DFQATT and SNEGSKA (reference sequence). V trimming: 7 bases; J trimming: 8 bases; junction bases outside the gene matches: 18.

Sequenced input: blood. The J gene is TRBJ2-3, the V gene TRBV20-1; 7 nucleotides align to TRBD1. The receptor's source is a man of 80 years or more in good health. DNA for the CDR3: TGCAGTGTCCTCAGTACAGGGGCCGGGGATGGTACGCAGTATTTT. It yields the protein CSVLSTGAGDGTQYF.